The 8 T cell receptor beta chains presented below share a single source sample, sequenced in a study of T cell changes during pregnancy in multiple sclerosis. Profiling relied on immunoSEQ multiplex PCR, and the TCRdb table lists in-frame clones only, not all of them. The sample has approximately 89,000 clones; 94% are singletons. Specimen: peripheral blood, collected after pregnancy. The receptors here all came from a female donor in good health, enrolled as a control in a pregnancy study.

The CDR3 is CASSPGIGRPNEKLFF. The CDR3, as DNA: TGTGCCAGCAGCCCAGGGATAGGACGGCCGAATGAAAAACTGTTTTTT. The chain couples TRBV7-8 to TRBJ1-4; a possible D gene is TRBD1 (5 bases). Germline CDR1 is SGHVS and CDR2 is FQNEAQ. CDR3 length equals 16 residues. V was cut by 5 bases and J by 5 bases, with 18 bases left in between.

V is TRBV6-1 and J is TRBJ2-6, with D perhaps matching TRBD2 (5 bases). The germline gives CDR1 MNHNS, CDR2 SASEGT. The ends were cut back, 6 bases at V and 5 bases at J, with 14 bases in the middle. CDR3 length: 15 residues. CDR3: CASRKERSWANVLTF. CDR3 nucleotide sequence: TGTGCCAGCAGGAAGGAGCGGTCGTGGGCCAACGTCCTGACTTTC.

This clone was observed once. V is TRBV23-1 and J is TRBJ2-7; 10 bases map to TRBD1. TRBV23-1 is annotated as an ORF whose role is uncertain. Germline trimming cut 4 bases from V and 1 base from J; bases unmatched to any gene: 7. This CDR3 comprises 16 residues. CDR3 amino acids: CASSLRDRGTSYEQYF. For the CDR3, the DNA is TGCGCCAGCAGTCTCCGGGACAGGGGAACATCCTACGAGCAGTACTTC.

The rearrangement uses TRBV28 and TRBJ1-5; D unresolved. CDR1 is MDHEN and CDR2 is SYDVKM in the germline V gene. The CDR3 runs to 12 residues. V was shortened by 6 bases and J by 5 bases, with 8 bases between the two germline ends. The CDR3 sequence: CASSLLDQPQHF. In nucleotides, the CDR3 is TGTGCCAGCAGCCTCCTAGATCAGCCCCAGCATTTT.

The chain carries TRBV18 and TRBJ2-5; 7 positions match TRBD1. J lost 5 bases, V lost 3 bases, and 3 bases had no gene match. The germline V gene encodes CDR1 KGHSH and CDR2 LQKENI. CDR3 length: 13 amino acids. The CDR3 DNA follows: TGTGCCAGCTCACCCCCAGGGGGTGAGACCCAGTACTTC. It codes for CASSPPGGETQYF. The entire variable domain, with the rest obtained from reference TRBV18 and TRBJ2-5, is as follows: NAGVMQNPRHLVRRRGQEARLRCSPMKGHSHVYWYRQLPEEGLKFMVYLQKENIIDESGMPKERFSAEFPKEGPSILRIQQVVRGDSAAYFCASSPPGGETQYFGPGTRLLVL.

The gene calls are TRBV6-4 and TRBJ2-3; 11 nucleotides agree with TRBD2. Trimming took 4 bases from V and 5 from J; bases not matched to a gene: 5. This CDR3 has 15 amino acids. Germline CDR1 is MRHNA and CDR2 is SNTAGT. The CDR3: CASSVNSGRGDTQYF. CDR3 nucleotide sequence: TGTGCCAGCAGTGTCAATAGCGGGAGGGGAGATACGCAGTATTTT.

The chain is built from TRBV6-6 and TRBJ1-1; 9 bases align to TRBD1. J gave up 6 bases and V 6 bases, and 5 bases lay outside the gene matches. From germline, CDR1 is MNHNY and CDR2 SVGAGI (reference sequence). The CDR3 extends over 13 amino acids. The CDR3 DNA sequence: TGTGCCAGCAGATGGACAGGGGAATCTGAAGCTTTCTTT. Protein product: CASRWTGESEAFF.

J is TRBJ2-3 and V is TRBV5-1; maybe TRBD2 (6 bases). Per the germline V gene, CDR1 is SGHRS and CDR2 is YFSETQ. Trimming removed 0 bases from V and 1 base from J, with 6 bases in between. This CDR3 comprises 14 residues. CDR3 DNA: TGCGCCAGCAGCTTGGGCGGGGGCACAGATACGCAGTATTTT. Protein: CASSLGGGTDTQYF.